The clone carrying this T cell receptor (beta chain) was observed many times. Its antigen is currently unknown. The record originates from a study of blood T cells in healthy people across ages. For the study at large: Template switching recovered approximately one barcoded beta molecule for every two T cells.

Study-level points and caveats: Expanded clonotype changes were possibly confounded by unknown donor CMV status.

The second PCR ran about 6 to 12 cycles with a sample-barcoded 5' primer and J-beta primers. All cDNA molecules were each tagged by a template-switch adaptor with 12 random nucleotides. TCRdb reanalysed the 5' RACE reads using MiXCR and keeps one entry per CDR3 protein. Among some 1.5 million distinct CDR3 sequences listed, 28% were seen once. J lost 7 bases, V lost 7 bases, and 9 bases had no gene match. The length of the CDR3 is 15 residues. In germline, CDR1 is MNHEY, CDR2 SVGEGT. V is TRBV6-2 or TRBV6-3 and J is TRBJ2-1, with 11 bases identical to TRBD2. This clonotype was sampled from a woman aged 25-40 years in good health. Sequencing was performed on blood. The CDR3 sequence is CASNQGLAAINEQFF. In DNA, the CDR3 is TGTGCCAGCAACCAGGGACTAGCGGCAATTAATGAGCAGTTCTTC.